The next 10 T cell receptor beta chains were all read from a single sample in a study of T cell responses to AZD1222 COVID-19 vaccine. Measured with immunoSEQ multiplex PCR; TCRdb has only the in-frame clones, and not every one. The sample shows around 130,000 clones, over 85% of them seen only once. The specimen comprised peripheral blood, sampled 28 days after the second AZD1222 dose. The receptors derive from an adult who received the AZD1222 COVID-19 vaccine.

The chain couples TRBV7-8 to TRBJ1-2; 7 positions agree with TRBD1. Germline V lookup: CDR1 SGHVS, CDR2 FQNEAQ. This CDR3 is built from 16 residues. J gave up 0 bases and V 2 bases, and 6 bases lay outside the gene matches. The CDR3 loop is CASSLKGAIANYGYTF. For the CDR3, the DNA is TGTGCCAGCAGCTTAAAGGGGGCTATAGCTAACTATGGCTACACCTTC.

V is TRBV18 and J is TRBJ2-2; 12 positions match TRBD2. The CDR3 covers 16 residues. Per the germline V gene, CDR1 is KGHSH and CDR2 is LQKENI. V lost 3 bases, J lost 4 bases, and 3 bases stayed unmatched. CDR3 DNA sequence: TGTGCCAGCTCACCTCGGACTAGCGGGGCCACCGGGGAGCTGTTTTTT. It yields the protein CASSPRTSGATGELFF.

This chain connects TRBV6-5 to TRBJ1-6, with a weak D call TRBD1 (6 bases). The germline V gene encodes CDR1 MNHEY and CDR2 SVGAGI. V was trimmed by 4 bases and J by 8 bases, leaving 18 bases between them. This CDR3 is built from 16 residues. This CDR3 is CASSSGYTGRDSPLHF. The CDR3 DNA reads TGTGCCAGCAGTTCCGGGTACACAGGGCGGGATTCACCCCTCCACTTT.

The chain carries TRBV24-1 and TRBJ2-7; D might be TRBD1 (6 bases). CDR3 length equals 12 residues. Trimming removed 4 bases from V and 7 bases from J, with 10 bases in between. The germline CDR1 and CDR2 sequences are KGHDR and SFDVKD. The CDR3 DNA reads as TGTGCCACCAGTGACCCTAGGGGGGAGCAGTACTTC. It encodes CATSDPRGEQYF.

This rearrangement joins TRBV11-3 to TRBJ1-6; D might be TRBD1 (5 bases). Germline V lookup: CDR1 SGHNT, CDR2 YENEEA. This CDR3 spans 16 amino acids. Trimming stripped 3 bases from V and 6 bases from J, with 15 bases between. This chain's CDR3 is CASSFATGRINSPLHF. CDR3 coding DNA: TGTGCCAGCAGCTTTGCAACGGGACGAATTAATTCACCCCTCCACTTT.

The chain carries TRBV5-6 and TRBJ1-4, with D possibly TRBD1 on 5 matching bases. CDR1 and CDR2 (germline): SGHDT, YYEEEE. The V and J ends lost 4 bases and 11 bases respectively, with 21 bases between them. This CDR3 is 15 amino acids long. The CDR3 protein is CASSGRGGALNKLFF. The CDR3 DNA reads TGTGCCAGCAGCGGTCGTGGAGGGGCTCTTAACAAACTGTTTTTT.

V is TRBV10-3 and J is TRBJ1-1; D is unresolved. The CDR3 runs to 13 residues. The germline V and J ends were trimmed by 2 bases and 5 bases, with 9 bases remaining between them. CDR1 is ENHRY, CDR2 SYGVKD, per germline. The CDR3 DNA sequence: TGTGCCATCAGTGAGGAGGGAAGGACTGAAGCTTTCTTT. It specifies CAISEEGRTEAFF.

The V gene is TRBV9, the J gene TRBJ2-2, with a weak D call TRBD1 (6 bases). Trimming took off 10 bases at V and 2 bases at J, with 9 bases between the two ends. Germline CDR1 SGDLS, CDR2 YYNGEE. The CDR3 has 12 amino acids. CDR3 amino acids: CASGANTGELFF. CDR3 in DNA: TGTGCCTCAGGGGCAAACACCGGGGAGCTGTTTTTT.

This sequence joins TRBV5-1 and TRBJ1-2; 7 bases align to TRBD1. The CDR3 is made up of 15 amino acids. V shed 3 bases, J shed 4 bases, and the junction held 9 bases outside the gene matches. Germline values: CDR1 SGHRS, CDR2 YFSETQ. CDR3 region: CASSSSGDSPYGYTF. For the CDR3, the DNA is TGCGCCAGCAGCTCGTCGGGGGACAGTCCCTATGGCTACACCTTC.

The DNA for the CDR3 is TGTGCCAGCTCACCGGGGAAGGATAGGTGGGCTGAAGCTTTCTTT. Amino acid sequence: CASSPGKDRWAEAFF. The J gene is TRBJ1-1, the V gene TRBV18; D is unresolved. Germline V gives CDR1 KGHSH, CDR2 LQKENI. This CDR3 is 15 amino acids long. V dropped 3 bases and J dropped 6 bases, with 17 bases sitting between them.